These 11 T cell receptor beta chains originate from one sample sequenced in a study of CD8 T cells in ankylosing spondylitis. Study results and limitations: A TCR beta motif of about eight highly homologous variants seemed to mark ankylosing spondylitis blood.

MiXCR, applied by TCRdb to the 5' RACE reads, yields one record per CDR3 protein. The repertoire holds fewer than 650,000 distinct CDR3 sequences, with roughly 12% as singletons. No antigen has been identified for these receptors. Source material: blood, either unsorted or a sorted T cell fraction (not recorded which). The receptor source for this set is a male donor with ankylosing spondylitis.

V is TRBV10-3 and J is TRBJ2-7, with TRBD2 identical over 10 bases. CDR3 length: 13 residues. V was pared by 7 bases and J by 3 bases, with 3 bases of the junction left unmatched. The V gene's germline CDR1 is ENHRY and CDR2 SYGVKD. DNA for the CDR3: TGTGCCATCACCTGGACTAGCGGCTACGAGCAGTACGTC. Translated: CAITWTSGYEQYV.

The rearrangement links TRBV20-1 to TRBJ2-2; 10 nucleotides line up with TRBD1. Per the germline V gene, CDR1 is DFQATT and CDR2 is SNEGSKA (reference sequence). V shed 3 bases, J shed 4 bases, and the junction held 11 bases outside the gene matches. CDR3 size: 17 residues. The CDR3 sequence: CSASRDRGSFSTGELFF. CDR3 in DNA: TGCAGTGCTAGCCGGGACAGGGGAAGCTTTAGCACCGGGGAGCTGTTTTTT.

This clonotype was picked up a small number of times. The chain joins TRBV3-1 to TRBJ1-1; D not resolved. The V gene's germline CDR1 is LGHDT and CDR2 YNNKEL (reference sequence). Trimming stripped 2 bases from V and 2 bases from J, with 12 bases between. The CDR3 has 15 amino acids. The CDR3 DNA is TGTGCCAGCAGCCAAAGGAAGGGCTCAAACACTGAAGCTTTCTTT. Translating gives CASSQRKGSNTEAFF.

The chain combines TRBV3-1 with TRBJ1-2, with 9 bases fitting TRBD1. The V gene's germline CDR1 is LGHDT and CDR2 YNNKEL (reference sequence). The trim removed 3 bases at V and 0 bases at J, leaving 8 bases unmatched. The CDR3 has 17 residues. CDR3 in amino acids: CASSHYRGTGPNYGYTF. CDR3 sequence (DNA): TGTGCCAGCAGCCATTATCGCGGGACAGGGCCTAACTATGGCTACACCTTC.

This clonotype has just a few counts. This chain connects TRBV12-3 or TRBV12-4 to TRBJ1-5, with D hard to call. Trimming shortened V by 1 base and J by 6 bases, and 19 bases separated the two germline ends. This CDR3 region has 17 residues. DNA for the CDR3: TGTGCCAGCAGTTTAGGCCTCGCAGCGGGAACCCCTCAGCCCCAGCATTTT. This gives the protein CASSLGLAAGTPQPQHF.

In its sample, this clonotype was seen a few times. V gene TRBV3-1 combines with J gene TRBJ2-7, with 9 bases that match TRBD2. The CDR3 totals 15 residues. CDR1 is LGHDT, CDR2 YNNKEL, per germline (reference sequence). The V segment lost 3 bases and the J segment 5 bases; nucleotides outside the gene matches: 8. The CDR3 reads CASSHHSGRGDEQYF. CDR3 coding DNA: TGTGCCAGCAGCCACCATAGCGGGAGAGGGGACGAGCAGTACTTC.

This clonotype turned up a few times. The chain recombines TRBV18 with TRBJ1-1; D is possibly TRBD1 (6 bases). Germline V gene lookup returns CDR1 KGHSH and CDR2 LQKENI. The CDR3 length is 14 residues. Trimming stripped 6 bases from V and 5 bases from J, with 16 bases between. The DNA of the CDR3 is TGTGCCAGCTCCGACTTACAGGGTCCTACTGAAGCTTTCTTT. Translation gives CASSDLQGPTEAFF.

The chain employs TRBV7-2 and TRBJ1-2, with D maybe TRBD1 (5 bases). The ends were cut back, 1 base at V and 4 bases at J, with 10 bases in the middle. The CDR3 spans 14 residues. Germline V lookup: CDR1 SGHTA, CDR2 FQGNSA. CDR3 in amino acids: CASSLVGARYGYTF. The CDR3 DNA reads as TGTGCCAGCAGCTTAGTCGGGGCTCGCTATGGCTACACCTTC.

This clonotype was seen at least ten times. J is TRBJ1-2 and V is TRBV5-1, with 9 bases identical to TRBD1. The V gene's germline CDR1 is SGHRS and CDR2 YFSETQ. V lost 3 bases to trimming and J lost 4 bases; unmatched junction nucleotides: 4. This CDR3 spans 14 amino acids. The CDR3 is CASSSGQGPYGYTF. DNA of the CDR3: TGCGCCAGCAGCTCCGGACAGGGGCCCTATGGCTACACCTTC.

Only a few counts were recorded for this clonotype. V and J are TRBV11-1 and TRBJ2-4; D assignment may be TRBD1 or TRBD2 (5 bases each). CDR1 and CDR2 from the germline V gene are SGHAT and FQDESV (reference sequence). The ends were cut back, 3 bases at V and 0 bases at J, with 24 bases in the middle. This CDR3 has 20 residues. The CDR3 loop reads CASSLFSIGGPDLAKNIQYF. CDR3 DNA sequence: TGTGCCAGCAGCTTGTTTTCGATTGGGGGACCCGATCTAGCCAAAAACATTCAGTACTTC. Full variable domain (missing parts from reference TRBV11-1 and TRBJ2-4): EAEVAQSPRYKITEKSQAVAFWCDPISGHATLYWYRQILGQGPELLVQFQDESVVDDSQLPKDRFSAERLKGVDSTLKIQPAELGDSAMYLCASSLFSIGGPDLAKNIQYFGAGTRLSVL.

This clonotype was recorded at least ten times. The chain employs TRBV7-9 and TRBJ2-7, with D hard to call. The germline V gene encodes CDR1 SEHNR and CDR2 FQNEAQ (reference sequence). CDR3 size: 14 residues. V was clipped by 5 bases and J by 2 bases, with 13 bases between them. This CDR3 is CASSADWVPYEQYV. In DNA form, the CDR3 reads TGTGCCAGCAGCGCTGATTGGGTACCCTACGAGCAGTACGTC.